This T cell receptor beta chain was sequenced for a study of blood T cells in healthy people across ages. Sample donors were healthy Caucasian individuals that came from Russia, aged 6 to 90. In regard to this clonotype: Its antigen is unknown.

Study findings and constraints: More naive CD4+ cells and higher diversity were found in long-lived than in aged donors.

For the second PCR, which ran for about 6 to 11 cycles, a sample-barcoded 5' primer and a J-beta primer mix were used. Via MiXCR, TCRdb re-called the 5' RACE reads, giving one row per CDR3 protein. In the table there are nearly 800,000 distinct CDR3 sequences, roughly 25% of which are singletons. Per the germline V gene, CDR1 is SGHTA and CDR2 is FQGNSA. Trimming removed 2 bases from V and 7 bases from J, with 15 bases in between. This CDR3 contains 15 residues. These data also formed part of another study, on T cells of mothers and their children. From that second work: All extracted RNA went into cDNA synthesis, roughly 1.5 ug per 15 ul.

This clonotype was sampled from a boy aged 5-17 years in good health. This chain connects TRBV7-2 to TRBJ2-1, with D possibly being TRBD2 (6 bases). What was sequenced was blood. The CDR3 DNA sequence: TGTGCCAGCAGCTTAAGGCGGGACGGCCGGAATGAGCAGTTCTTC. Translated: CASSLRRDGRNEQFF. Together with reference TRBV7-2 and TRBJ2-1, the CDR3 gives the full variable domain: GAGVSQSPSNKVTEKGKDVELRCDPISGHTALYWYRQSLGQGLEFLIYFQGNSAPDKSGLPSDRFSAERTGGSVSTLTIQRTQQEDSAVYLCASSLRRDGRNEQFFGPGTRLTVL.